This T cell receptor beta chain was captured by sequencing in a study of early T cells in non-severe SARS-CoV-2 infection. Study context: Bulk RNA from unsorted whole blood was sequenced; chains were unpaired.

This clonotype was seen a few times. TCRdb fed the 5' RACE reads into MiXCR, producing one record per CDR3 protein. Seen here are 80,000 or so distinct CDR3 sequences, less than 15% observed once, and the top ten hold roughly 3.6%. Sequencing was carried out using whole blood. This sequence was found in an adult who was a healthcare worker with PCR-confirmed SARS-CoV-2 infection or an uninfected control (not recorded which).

CDR3: CSAAGERTEAFF. DNA of the CDR3: TGCAGTGCGGCAGGAGAGCGCACTGAAGCTTTCTTT. The V and J genes are TRBV20-1 and TRBJ1-1, with D unresolved. V was pared by 6 bases and J by 4 bases, with 12 bases between. The CDR3 is 12 residues long. Germline CDR1 and CDR2: DFQATT and SNEGSKA (reference sequence).